This T cell receptor beta chain was identified during a study of OX40 agonist ivuxolimab in advanced cancers. As for the study more broadly: Ivuxolimab, which targeted the costimulatory receptor OX40 (CD134), was an agonistic, fully human IgG2 monoclonal antibody. Partial responses occurred in three dose-escalation patients: two with cutaneous melanoma and one with hepatocellular carcinoma. The paper covers the monotherapy dose-escalation part of the phase I ivuxolimab trial, which included N ≈ 52 patients. Patients were allowed to have had prior anti-PD-1, anti-PD-L1 or anti-CTLA-4 therapy, and 40% to 45% of the dose-escalation patients had been treated with checkpoint inhibitors. Peripheral TCRbeta sequencing aimed to test whether ivuxolimab altered TCR sequence diversity and caused clonal T-cell expansion. Intravenous ivuxolimab was administered to patients every 2 weeks at six dose levels: 0.01, 0.1, 0.3, 1.5, 3 and 10 mg/kg. The dose-escalation cohort was around 84% male with a mean age of approximately 60 years, ranging from about 20 to 85. Of the roughly 52 dose-escalation patients, hepatocellular carcinoma was present in about 20, melanoma in approximately 15, renal cell carcinoma in 9 and head and neck cancer in 9.

Results and caveats for the whole study, not just this receptor: The antigen specificity of the peripheral T cells that underwent clonal expansion was not determined. Partial responders in the 0.1-3.0 mg/kg groups had among the lowest normalized peripheral clonal expansion, especially among CD8+ T cells. After ivuxolimab, more expanded clones were found on average in CD8+ T cells than in CD4+ T cells. At doses from 0.1 to 3.0 mg/kg, clonal expansion was seen in both CD4+ and CD8+ blood T cells between baseline and week 6. Low levels of normalized T-cell clonal expansion were also seen in some patients who did not respond.

For sequencing of the TCRbeta CDR3 region, genomic DNA was extracted from the sorted cells. The immunoSEQ Assay was used for sequencing of TCRbeta CDR3 regions. TCRdb holds this immuneACCESS table with in-frame rearrangements only. Some clones are missing; in checked studies, unresolved V genes explain under half, and the rest has no known cause. The sample includes tens of thousands of clones, with approximately 89% observed a single time. The ten largest clones add up to 18% of the sample. This clone has a handful of counts. This clone's antigen is unknown. No base qualities exist here, and no much larger clone lies one base off it. Patients with a history of autoimmune disease or receiving systemic immunosuppression were excluded from the trial. In every dose cohort, peripheral blood was drawn for TCR sequencing at baseline, cycle 4 day 1, and cycle 7 day 1. The samples were taken from a phase I, first-in-human, multicenter, open-label dose-escalation trial of ivuxolimab. Adults with locally advanced or metastatic melanoma, renal cell carcinoma, hepatocellular carcinoma or head and neck squamous cell carcinoma were enrolled in the trial. Before TCR sequencing, CD4+ and CD8+ T cells were separately sorted from peripheral blood.

This sequence originates from an adult with an advanced solid tumor such as melanoma, head and neck, liver or kidney cancer. The sequencing here drew on CD4+ or CD8+ T cells sorted from blood, taken in a trial of the OX40 agonist ivuxolimab.

The CDR3 protein: CASSYSNLGGEQYF. The DNA reads as follows: TGTGCCAGCAGTTACTCGAATCTGGGAGGAGAGCAGTACTTC. The V and J segments used are TRBV6-5 and TRBJ2-7; a tentative D match to TRBD2 spans 6 bases. CDR1 and CDR2 are drawn from the germline V gene: MNHEY, SVGAGI. Measured from the cysteine to the phenylalanine, the CDR3 is 14 residues long. The sequence is cut down to CDR3 DNA, 42 bases in frame from base 1. V is reduced by 0 bases and J by 7 bases, leaving a spacing of 13 bases between them.